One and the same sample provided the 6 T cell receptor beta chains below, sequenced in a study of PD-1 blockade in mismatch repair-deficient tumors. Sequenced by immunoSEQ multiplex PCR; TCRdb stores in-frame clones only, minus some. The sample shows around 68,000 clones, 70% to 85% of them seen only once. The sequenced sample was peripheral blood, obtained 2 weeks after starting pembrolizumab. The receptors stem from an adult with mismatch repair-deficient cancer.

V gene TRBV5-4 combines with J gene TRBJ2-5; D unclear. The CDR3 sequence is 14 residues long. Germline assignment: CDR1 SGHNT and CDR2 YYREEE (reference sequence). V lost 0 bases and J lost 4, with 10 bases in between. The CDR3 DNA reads TGTGCCAGCAGCTTGGCTCTCTCAGTAGAGACCCAGTACTTC. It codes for CASSLALSVETQYF.

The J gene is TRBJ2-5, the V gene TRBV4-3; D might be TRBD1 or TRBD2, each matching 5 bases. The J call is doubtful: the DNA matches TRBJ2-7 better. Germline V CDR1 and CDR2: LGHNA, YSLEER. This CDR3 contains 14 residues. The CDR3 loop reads CASSPGTGSYEQYF. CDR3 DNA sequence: TGCGCCAGCAGCCCTGGGACGGGTTCGTACGAGCAGTACTTC.

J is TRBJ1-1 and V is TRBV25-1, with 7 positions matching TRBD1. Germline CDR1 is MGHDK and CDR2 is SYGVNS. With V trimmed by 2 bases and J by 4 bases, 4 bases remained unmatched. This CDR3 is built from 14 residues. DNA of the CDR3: TGTGCCAGCAGTGAAGGGGCAGGGGGCACTGAAGCTTTCTTT. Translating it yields CASSEGAGGTEAFF.

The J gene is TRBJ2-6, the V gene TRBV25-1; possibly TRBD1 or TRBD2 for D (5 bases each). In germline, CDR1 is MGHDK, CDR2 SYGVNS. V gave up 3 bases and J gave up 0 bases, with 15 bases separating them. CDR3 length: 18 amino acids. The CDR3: CASSDLAGTTSGANVLTF. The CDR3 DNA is TGTGCCAGCAGTGACCTAGCAGGGACGACCTCTGGGGCCAACGTCCTGACTTTC.

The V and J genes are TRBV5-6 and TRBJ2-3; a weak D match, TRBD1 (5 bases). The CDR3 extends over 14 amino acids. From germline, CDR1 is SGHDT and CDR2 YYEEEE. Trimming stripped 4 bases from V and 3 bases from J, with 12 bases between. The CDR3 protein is CASSQGKPTDTQYF. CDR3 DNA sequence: TGTGCCAGCAGCCAGGGAAAACCTACAGATACGCAGTATTTT.

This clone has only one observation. The DNA for the CDR3 is TGTGCCAGCAGCTTAGATTCGGGTCTAGCGGGAGGCCAAGAGACCCAGTACTTC. Its translation: CASSLDSGLAGGQETQYF. The chain has TRBV11-3 and TRBJ2-5; 11 bases are a match to TRBD2. The V segment lost 0 bases and the J segment 1 base; nucleotides outside the gene matches: 7. CDR1 SGHNT and CDR2 YENEEA come from the germline V gene. CDR3 length: 18 residues. The full variable domain, completed using reference TRBV11-3 and TRBJ2-5, is EAGVVQSPRYKIIEKKQPVAFWCNPISGHNTLYWYLQNLGQGPELLIRYENEEAVDDSQLPKDRFSAERLKGVDSTLKIQPAELGDSAVYLCASSLDSGLAGGQETQYFGPGTRLLVL.